A single sample is the source of the 29 T cell receptor beta chains below, sequenced in a study of T cell changes during pregnancy in multiple sclerosis. Some clones are missing from TCRdb's copy, which holds only in-frame ones; the method was immunoSEQ multiplex PCR. The sample lists around 43,000 clones; 89% were seen once. This sample comprised CD4+ T cells from peripheral blood mononuclear cells, obtained in the first trimester of pregnancy. The source is a female donor with multiple sclerosis, enrolled in a pregnancy study.

The sample holds a few counts of this clone. DNA of the CDR3: TGTGCCAGCAGCTGGGACAGGGTTTCGCATGGCTACACCTTC. Residues: CASSWDRVSHGYTF. The genes are TRBV5-4 and TRBJ1-2, with 9 bases lining up with TRBD1. This CDR3 is built from 14 residues. Per the germline V gene, CDR1 is SGHNT and CDR2 is YYREEE (reference sequence). With 3 bases clipped from V and 6 bases from J, the junction kept 6 bases outside the gene matches. Complete variable domain (other parts from reference TRBV5-4 and TRBJ1-2): ETGVTQSPTHLIKTRGQQVTLRCSSQSGHNTVSWYQQALGQGPQFIFQYYREEENGRGNFPPRFSGLQFPNYSSELNVNALELDDSALYLCASSWDRVSHGYTFGSGTRLTVV.

The genes are TRBV23-1 and TRBJ1-2, with a tentative D call TRBD1 (6 bases). TRBV23-1 is recorded as an ORF, its role being uncertain. Between the trimmed V and J ends, which lost 7 bases and 8 bases, there was a span of 32 bases. This CDR3 is built from 18 residues. In DNA form, the CDR3 reads TGCGCCAGCATCAGGTGGGGGCGCCCCCAATGTTTGTCTAAGGGCTACACCTTC. It codes for CASIRWGRPQCLSKGYTF.

The chain recombines TRBV6-4 with TRBJ2-5; 8 bases line up with TRBD2. Germline trimming cut 3 bases from V and 4 bases from J; bases unmatched to any gene: 7. Germline V gene data show CDR1 as MRHNA and CDR2 as SNTAGT. CDR3 length: 15 residues. The CDR3 here is CASSESSGGGETQYF. The CDR3 region has the DNA TGTGCCAGCAGTGAATCCAGCGGGGGAGGAGAGACCCAGTACTTC.

The chain employs TRBV7-6 and TRBJ2-5; the match to TRBD1 covers 12 bases. The trim removed 1 base at V and 4 bases at J, leaving 4 bases unmatched. Germline assignment: CDR1 SGHVS and CDR2 FNYEAQ. The CDR3 extends over 16 amino acids. CDR3 bases: TGTGCCAGCAGCTTAGTCAGGGACAGGGGGCGAGAGACCCAGTACTTC. This gives the protein CASSLVRDRGRETQYF.

This clone was seen only once. The chain carries TRBV30 and TRBJ2-6; 7 bases are shared with TRBD1. The V gene end was trimmed by 2 bases and the J gene end by 3 bases; junction bases not matched to a gene: 10. CDR1 is GTSNPN, CDR2 SVGIG, per germline (reference sequence). The CDR3 contains 17 residues. CDR3 DNA: TGTGCCTGGAGTCCCCAGGACAGGACGGGTGGGGCCAACGTCCTGACTTTC. It yields the protein CAWSPQDRTGGANVLTF.

V gene TRBV9 combines with J gene TRBJ2-7; 8 bases map to TRBD2. Trimming took 0 bases from V and 10 from J; bases not matched to a gene: 6. This CDR3 contains 13 residues. Germline V gene sequence: CDR1 SGDLS, CDR2 YYNGEE. CDR3 in DNA: TGTGCCAGCAGCGTAGTGAGCGGGAGCGAACAGTACTTC. As protein: CASSVVSGSEQYF.

This chain links TRBV7-9 with TRBJ1-2; TRBD1 agrees at 7 bases. Trimming took 5 bases from V and 12 from J; bases not matched to a gene: 12. CDR1 and CDR2 from the germline V gene are SEHNR and FQNEAQ (reference sequence). The CDR3 runs 13 residues. This CDR3 reads CASSKTGEAADTF. The CDR3 DNA reads TGTGCCAGCAGCAAAACAGGGGAAGCTGCTGACACCTTC.

The table lists this clone with a few counts. V is TRBV4-2 and J is TRBJ1-1, with 7 bases that match TRBD1. The V gene end was trimmed by 5 bases and the J gene end by 0 bases; junction bases not matched to a gene: 9. The CDR3 extends over 16 amino acids. From germline, CDR1 is LGHNA and CDR2 YNFKEQ. The CDR3 sequence: CASSKEKGAMNTEAFF. CDR3 bases: TGTGCCAGCAGCAAGGAGAAGGGGGCGATGAACACTGAAGCTTTCTTT.

The sample holds one count of this clone. The chain carries TRBV5-6 and TRBJ2-7, with 8 bases lining up with TRBD1. V lost 2 bases, J lost 3 bases, and 7 bases stayed unmatched. This CDR3 spans 15 amino acids. Germline V lookup: CDR1 SGHDT, CDR2 YYEEEE. The DNA of the CDR3 is TGTGCCAGCAGCTTCCCCGGGACAGGACACTACGAGCAGTACTTC. Its protein product is CASSFPGTGHYEQYF. The full variable domain, its missing parts supplied by reference TRBV5-6 and TRBJ2-7, is DAGVTQSPTHLIKTRGQQVTLRCSPKSGHDTVSWYQQALGQGPQFIFQYYEEEERQRGNFPDRFSGHQFPNYSSELNVNALLLGDSALYLCASSFPGTGHYEQYFGPGTRLTVT.

The chain joins TRBV5-4 to TRBJ1-4; TRBD1 matches at 9 bases. Germline V lookup: CDR1 SGHNT, CDR2 YYREEE (reference sequence). This CDR3 is built from 17 residues. V gave up 4 bases and J gave up 3 bases; unmatched junction bases: 10. The CDR3, as DNA: TGTGCCAGCAGCCATGAATTACAGGGGGCGTCTAATGAAAAACTGTTTTTT. Its translation: CASSHELQGASNEKLFF. The full variable domain, in which reference TRBV5-4 and TRBJ1-4 provide the parts outside the CDR3, is ETGVTQSPTHLIKTRGQQVTLRCSSQSGHNTVSWYQQALGQGPQFIFQYYREEENGRGNFPPRFSGLQFPNYSSELNVNALELDDSALYLCASSHELQGASNEKLFFGSGTQLSVL.

The V and J genes are TRBV6-4 and TRBJ2-2; 9 bases align to TRBD1. With 2 bases clipped from V and 3 bases from J, the junction kept 4 bases outside the gene matches. Germline V gene sequence: CDR1 MRHNA, CDR2 SNTAGT. The CDR3 has 16 residues. The CDR3 nucleotides read TGTGCCAGCAGTGACGGGGACAGGGTCCACACCGGGGAGCTGTTTTTT. It specifies CASSDGDRVHTGELFF.

The V call is TRBV5-1, the J call TRBJ1-1; 7 nucleotides align to TRBD1. J was trimmed by 0 bases and V by 5 bases; bases with no gene match: 10. Germline V gives CDR1 SGHRS, CDR2 YFSETQ. The CDR3 extends over 16 amino acids. Here the CDR3 reads CASSQQGISMNTEAFF. The CDR3 region has the DNA TGCGCCAGCAGTCAACAGGGGATCTCGATGAACACTGAAGCTTTCTTT.

This clone was detected once. The CDR3 bases are TGTGCCTGGAGTGAGGTCGCGGGAATCTACAATGAGCAGTTCTTC. Translated: CAWSEVAGIYNEQFF. The chain uses TRBV30 and TRBJ2-1; D may be TRBD2 (6 bases). CDR3 size: 15 residues. Germline V gene data show CDR1 as GTSNPN and CDR2 as SVGIG (reference sequence). V dropped 1 base and J dropped 3 bases, with 13 bases sitting between them.

In this sample, this clone turned up a few times. Within the sample, other DNA sequences also encode this same CDR3. The chain couples TRBV19 to TRBJ1-4; 8 bases map to TRBD1. Trimming at V came to 1 base and at J to 7 bases, leaving 2 bases not matched to a gene. Germline V gene data show CDR1 as LNHDA and CDR2 as SQIVND (reference sequence). The CDR3 length is 14 residues. The DNA for the CDR3 is TGTGCCAGTAGTATAGGGACAGGGCCTGAAAAACTGTTTTTT. This sequence encodes CASSIGTGPEKLFF.

This sequence joins TRBV2 and TRBJ1-2, with D hard to call. Trimming stripped 7 bases from V and 2 bases from J, with 8 bases between. Looked up from germline, CDR1 is SNHLY and CDR2 is FYNNEI. The CDR3 spans 12 residues. The CDR3 sequence: CASTLENYGYTF. CDR3 coding DNA: TGTGCCAGCACACTGGAGAACTATGGCTACACCTTC.

This chain connects TRBV7-9 to TRBJ1-5; 7 nucleotides line up with TRBD1. The CDR3 runs to 16 residues. With V trimmed by 5 bases and J by 2 bases, 9 bases remained unmatched. CDR1 is SEHNR, CDR2 FQNEAQ, per germline (reference sequence). The CDR3 reads CASSASTGLGNQPQHF. CDR3 coding DNA: TGTGCCAGCAGCGCCTCGACAGGGTTGGGCAATCAGCCCCAGCATTTT.

The chain combines TRBV29-1 with TRBJ2-5, with 9 bases that match TRBD1. CDR3 length: 13 residues. CDR1 SQVTM and CDR2 ANQGSEA come from the germline V gene. V dropped 6 bases and J dropped 5; count of bases not matched to a gene: 7. DNA for the CDR3: TGCAGCGTGGGGGCGACAGGGGGTGAGACCCAGTACTTC. Its protein product is CSVGATGGETQYF.

This clone was seen more than once but under ten times. This sequence joins TRBV6-6 and TRBJ1-2; 7 bases fit TRBD1. Germline loops: CDR1 MNHNY, CDR2 SVGAGI (reference sequence). The CDR3 contains 15 residues. The V and J ends lost 6 bases and 6 bases, in that order; junction bases with no gene match: 13. CDR3 protein: CASSLTGQVPNGYTF. The CDR3 coding sequence is TGTGCCAGCAGCCTTACCGGACAGGTCCCTAATGGCTACACCTTC.

J is TRBJ1-3 and V is TRBV5-4, with TRBD1 as a possible D gene (6 bases). The CDR3 is 15 amino acids. V was trimmed by 3 bases and J by 2 bases, leaving 12 bases between them. CDR1 is SGHNT, CDR2 YYREEE, per germline (reference sequence). The CDR3 DNA reads TGTGCCAGCAGCTCCGGGACATACGCTGGAAACACCATATATTTT. It is translated as CASSSGTYAGNTIYF.

The rearrangement joins TRBV2 to TRBJ2-3; 10 nucleotides match TRBD1. Trimming removed 7 bases from V and 0 bases from J; junction bases left unmatched: 4. The CDR3 has 15 amino acids. From germline, CDR1 is SNHLY and CDR2 FYNNEI. The CDR3 region has the DNA TGTGCCAGCACGGGACAGGGGTTGAGCACAGATACGCAGTATTTT. Protein product: CASTGQGLSTDTQYF.

The chain employs TRBV28 and TRBJ2-5; D gene uncertain. V shed 7 bases and J shed 0 bases, with 9 bases lying between them. Germline loops: CDR1 MDHEN, CDR2 SYDVKM. The CDR3 is 13 amino acids. CDR3 residues: CASIGADQETQYF. CDR3 coding DNA: TGTGCCAGCATTGGCGCGGACCAAGAGACCCAGTACTTC.

The chain combines TRBV6-1 with TRBJ2-7; 8 nucleotides agree with TRBD1. Per germline, CDR1 MNHNS and CDR2 SASEGT. The trim removed 6 bases at V and 4 bases at J, leaving 5 bases unmatched. The length of the CDR3 is 13 residues. As DNA, the CDR3 is TGTGCCAGCAGGGCGGGACAGGATTACGAGCAGTACTTC. Its protein product is CASRAGQDYEQYF.

The chain couples TRBV5-1 to TRBJ2-7; 9 nucleotides match TRBD2. This CDR3 spans 15 amino acids. V dropped 3 bases and J dropped 7; count of bases not matched to a gene: 11. Germline assignment: CDR1 SGHRS and CDR2 YFSETQ. The CDR3, as DNA: TGCGCCAGCAGCTCGCTGGCGGGAGGGCCGGGGGAGCAGTACTTC. Protein product: CASSSLAGGPGEQYF. Drawing the rest from reference TRBV5-1 and TRBJ2-7, the complete variable domain is KAGVTQTPRYLIKTRGQQVTLSCSPISGHRSVSWYQQTPGQGLQFLFEYFSETQRNKGNFPGRFSGRQFSNSRSEMNVSTLELGDSALYLCASSSLAGGPGEQYFGPGTRLTVT.

This clone was picked up a small number of times. The chain employs TRBV7-2 and TRBJ2-3, with 10 bases fitting TRBD1. The germline gives CDR1 SGHTA, CDR2 FQGNSA. V lost 5 bases and J lost 2; bases outside the gene matches: 10. This CDR3 is 17 amino acids long. CDR3 coding DNA: TGTGCCAGCAGCCCCAGGGACAGGGGAGACATCACAGATACGCAGTATTTT. As protein: CASSPRDRGDITDTQYF.

The chain joins TRBV7-2 to TRBJ2-1, with D uncertain. Trimming removed 4 bases at V and 6 bases at J, with 13 bases between. There are 14 residues in the CDR3. CDR1 and CDR2 from the germline V gene are SGHTA and FQGNSA. DNA of the CDR3: TGTGCCAGCAGCTACAACCCCCATATCAATGAGCAGTTCTTC. It codes for CASSYNPHINEQFF.

The chain couples TRBV4-1 to TRBJ2-5; D is possibly TRBD2 (5 bases). The V end lost 5 bases, the J end lost 9 bases, and 16 bases lay between the germline ends. The CDR3 length is 13 residues. The germline CDR1 and CDR2 sequences are MGHRA and YSYEKL. The CDR3 sequence: CASSSGLPGAQYF. CDR3 DNA sequence: TGCGCCAGCAGCAGCGGACTCCCAGGCGCCCAGTACTTC.

The rearrangement links TRBV7-9 to TRBJ2-5; maybe TRBD2 (6 bases). Germline V gene data show CDR1 as SEHNR and CDR2 as FQNEAQ (reference sequence). The germline V and J ends were trimmed by 9 bases and 5 bases, with 16 bases remaining between them. The CDR3 contains 13 residues. The CDR3 protein is CASPGGTIETQYF. The CDR3 DNA is TGTGCCAGTCCGGGCGGGACGATTGAGACCCAGTACTTC.

The chain recombines TRBV18 with TRBJ2-5; 10 bases align to TRBD1. Germline V gene lookup returns CDR1 KGHSH and CDR2 LQKENI. This CDR3 has 16 residues. With 1 base clipped from V and 5 bases from J, the junction kept 7 bases outside the gene matches. The CDR3 here is CASSPLDRGMIETQYF. In nucleotides, the CDR3 is TGTGCCAGCTCACCACTGGACAGGGGGATGATTGAGACCCAGTACTTC.

This sequence joins TRBV15 and TRBJ2-7; tentative D call: TRBD1 (6 bases). Between the trimmed V and J ends, which lost 3 bases and 2 bases, there was a span of 11 bases. CDR1 and CDR2 (germline): LNHNV, YYDKDF (reference sequence). This CDR3 contains 14 residues. Here the CDR3 DNA reads TGTGCCACCAGCAGGGGACAAGCCACCTACGAGCAGTACTTC. It yields the protein CATSRGQATYEQYF.